This TCR beta chain emerged from a study of lymphopenia after photon versus proton radiotherapy. General study results and limits: Under photons, naive T cells and diversity fell while effector/memory populations rose. Authors raise, but do not show, better survival with proton therapy. Larger post-nadir TCR diversity loss correlated inversely with survival in deceased patients. After the lymphocyte nadir, photon-treated repertoires showed oligoclonal expansion, especially of CD8+ Temra cells.

In the case of this clone: Its antigen is not known.

The repertoire was sequenced with immunoSEQ multiplex PCR; TCRdb's copy has only in-frame clones and lacks some. The sample carries about 60,000 clones, less than 85% recorded once. Germline CDR1 and CDR2: MDHEN and SYDVKM. This CDR3 contains 11 residues. The TCR was taken from a man aged 60 to 69 with pancreatic cancer. The J gene is TRBJ2-5, the V gene TRBV28, with no clear D. The J call is in doubt because the DNA end fits TRBJ2-7 better. The starting material was peripheral blood, obtained from a patient treated with proton-based radiotherapy. CDR3 nucleotide sequence: TGTGCCAGCGCCGGATACTACGAGCAGTACTTC. Protein product: CASAGYYEQYF.